The T cell receptor (beta chain) described here comes from a study of cytomegalovirus exposure and HLA in healthy donors. Findings of the study overall: Reports state that TCR beta sequences accurately predicted most subjects' HLA-A and HLA-B alleles. Across HLA loci, a later analysis found differing TCR association rates, with DRB1 most and HLA-C fewest.

J gave up 5 bases and V 5 bases, and 3 bases lay outside the gene matches. Germline V gene sequence: CDR1 SNHLY, CDR2 FYNNEI. This CDR3 spans 14 amino acids. PCR amplification relied on 60 Vbeta primers (plus 13 Jbeta primers). TCRdb's table, derived via immunoSEQ multiplex PCR, lists solely in-frame clones and lacks some. This sample has over 120,000 clones; 70% to 90% occur once, and the top ten carry 2.4%. This clone turned up a few times. Its specificity is not known. The chain carries TRBV2 and TRBJ1-4; 9 bases line up with TRBD1. This sequence was found in a man aged 45 to 65 in good health and CMV-seronegative. Sequencing input: PBMCs. DNA for the CDR3: TGTGCCAGCAGTATCGGACAGGGGAATGAAAAACTGTTTTTT. This codes for CASSIGQGNEKLFF.